The 17 T cell receptor beta chains given below trace back to one sample, sequenced in a study of T cells after yellow fever vaccination. MiXCR, applied by TCRdb to the 5' RACE reads, yields one record per CDR3 protein. The table shows approximately 32,000 distinct CDR3 sequences, with 5% to 8.5% occurring only once. Sequencing was performed on PBMCs, either bulk or a sorted T-cell subset (CD4+, CD8+, memory, or dextramer-sorted; not recorded which), taken on the day of the first yellow fever vaccination. The receptors shown here come from a man aged 18 to 30 who received the YFV17D yellow fever vaccine.

This clonotype has just a few counts. The chain recombines TRBV10-3 with TRBJ1-5; D possibly corresponds to TRBD1 (5 bases). Germline V gene data show CDR1 as ENHRY and CDR2 as SYGVKD. This CDR3 has 18 residues. Trimming cost V 3 bases and J 0 bases, with 18 bases left between them. CDR3 nucleotide sequence: TGTGCCATCAGTGAAAACTCCCAGGGCCCCCTTAGCAATCAGCCCCAGCATTTT. Its protein product is CAISENSQGPLSNQPQHF.

This clonotype was observed many times. This rearrangement joins TRBV20-1 to TRBJ2-4; TRBD2 aligns across 13 bases. Germline V lookup: CDR1 DFQATT, CDR2 SNEGSKA (reference sequence). The V segment lost 0 bases and the J segment 2 bases; nucleotides outside the gene matches: 4. The CDR3 spans 17 residues. This CDR3 reads CSARDRGTSGTKNIQYF. CDR3 sequence (DNA): TGCAGTGCTAGAGACAGAGGGACTAGCGGGACCAAAAACATTCAGTACTTC.

Comments on this clonotype: A much larger clonotype is one base distant, so this may be a read error. This rearrangement joins TRBV3-1 to TRBJ2-3; 8 nucleotides match TRBD2. The CDR3 covers 17 residues. Germline CDR1 and CDR2: LGHDT and YNNKEL (reference sequence). The V and J ends lost 4 bases and 4 bases, in that order; junction bases with no gene match: 13. CDR3 sequence (DNA): TGTGCCAGCAGCCGGCGTCACGGGGGGGCCTCGTCAGATACGCAGTATTTT. Encoded protein: CASSRRHGGASSDTQYF.

The V and J genes are TRBV29-1 and TRBJ2-1; TRBD1 aligns across 7 bases. With V trimmed by 7 bases and J by 1 base, 7 bases remained unmatched. Germline values: CDR1 SQVTM, CDR2 ANQGSEA. The CDR3 sequence is 14 residues long. This chain's CDR3 is CSGRTGGSYNEQFF. In nucleotides, the CDR3 is TGCAGCGGCCGGACAGGTGGATCCTACAATGAGCAGTTCTTC.

This clonotype was recorded many times. V is TRBV20-1 and J is TRBJ2-1; 9 nucleotides match TRBD1. This CDR3 is built from 12 residues. The trim removed 8 bases at V and 4 bases at J, leaving 3 bases unmatched. Germline values: CDR1 DFQATT, CDR2 SNEGSKA (reference sequence). The CDR3 coding sequence is TGCAGTCGGACAGGGGTATACAATGAGCAGTTCTTC. Its translation: CSRTGVYNEQFF.

This clonotype counts as medium-sized. The V and J genes are TRBV7-2 and TRBJ2-4; D perhaps matches TRBD1 (6 bases). Germline V gives CDR1 SGHTA, CDR2 FQGNSA. Trimming stripped 0 bases from V and 8 bases from J, with 11 bases between. This CDR3 spans 14 amino acids. The CDR3 region is CASSLAAGVDIQYF. For the CDR3, the DNA is TGTGCCAGCAGCTTAGCCGCAGGGGTGGACATTCAGTACTTC. Filled out from reference TRBV7-2 and TRBJ2-4, the complete variable domain reads GAGVSQSPSNKVTEKGKDVELRCDPISGHTALYWYRQSLGQGLEFLIYFQGNSAPDKSGLPSDRFSAERTGGSVSTLTIQRTQQEDSAVYLCASSLAAGVDIQYFGAGTRLSVL.

V usage is TRBV6-5 and J usage is TRBJ2-1; perhaps TRBD2 as D (6 bases). Trimming took 7 bases from V and 7 from J, leaving 8 bases between them. The CDR3 loop spans 11 amino acids. The germline V gene has CDR1 MNHEY and CDR2 SVGAGI. This chain's CDR3 is CASKAGNEQFF. The CDR3 DNA is TGTGCCAGCAAGGCGGGGAATGAGCAGTTCTTC.

This clonotype was seen many times. This chain uses TRBV27 with TRBJ2-3, with D tentatively TRBD1 (6 bases). The CDR3 loop spans 17 amino acids. The V gene lost 2 bases and the J gene lost 3 bases, with 18 bases spanning the gap. Germline lookup yields CDR1 MNHEY and CDR2 SMNVEV (reference sequence). The CDR3 region is CASSLTAGDVRTDTQYF. The CDR3 bases are TGTGCCAGCAGTTTAACCGCAGGGGACGTGAGGACAGATACGCAGTATTTT.

Many counts were recorded for this clonotype. The germline gene is not matched at one end of the junction; a read error may be the cause. The chain couples TRBV12-3 or TRBV12-4 to TRBJ2-3, with 10 bases lining up with TRBD1. This CDR3 has 14 amino acids. DNA for the CDR3: TGTGCCAGCAGGTTAGGGACAGGGGCAGATACGCAGTATTTT. Residues: CASRLGTGADTQYF.

This clonotype showed up many times. The chain recombines TRBV7-9 with TRBJ1-4; D is ambiguous. Trimming removed 4 bases at V and 4 bases at J, with 10 bases between. CDR3 size: 14 residues. Per the germline V gene, CDR1 is SEHNR and CDR2 is FQNEAQ (reference sequence). The CDR3 sequence is CASSSHENNEKLFF. For the CDR3, the DNA is TGTGCCAGCAGCTCTCACGAGAATAATGAAAAACTGTTTTTT.

This clonotype occurred many times. The J gene is TRBJ2-7, the V gene TRBV18, with 8 bases aligning to TRBD1. Germline trimming cut 3 bases from V and 5 bases from J; bases unmatched to any gene: 9. CDR1 is KGHSH, CDR2 LQKENI, per germline. The CDR3 extends over 15 amino acids. CDR3 DNA: TGTGCCAGCTCACCGGGTTGGACAGGGCCGAACGAGCAGTACGTC. This encodes CASSPGWTGPNEQYV.

This clonotype is medium-sized by share. The genes are TRBV29-1 and TRBJ1-1, with D tentatively TRBD1 (5 bases). Trimming removed 6 bases at V and 0 bases at J, with 17 bases between. Germline V CDR1 and CDR2: SQVTM, ANQGSEA. This CDR3 contains 15 residues. CDR3 amino acids: CSVGTGWGMNTEAFF. CDR3 nucleotides: TGCAGCGTAGGAACAGGTTGGGGCATGAACACTGAAGCTTTCTTT.

This clonotype has ten or more counts. The CDR3: CASSSGTGGEQYV. The DNA for the CDR3 is TGTGCCAGCTCAAGCGGGACAGGGGGCGAGCAGTACGTC. The chain is built from TRBV18 and TRBJ2-7, with 11 bases that match TRBD1. V trimming: 5 bases; J trimming: 6 bases; junction bases outside the gene matches: 3. CDR3 length: 13 amino acids. CDR1 is KGHSH, CDR2 LQKENI, per germline.

This clonotype was recorded many times. The genes are TRBV29-1 and TRBJ2-3; 7 bases are a match to TRBD2. This CDR3 has 14 amino acids. Germline V lookup: CDR1 SQVTM, CDR2 ANQGSEA. The CDR3 region has the DNA TGCAGACCCCCTCTAGCGGTATTCACAGATACGCAGTATTTT. This encodes CRPPLAVFTDTQYF.

This clonotype occurred a few times. V is TRBV18 and J is TRBJ1-1; possible D gene TRBD1, 5 bases. CDR3 length: 13 amino acids. Germline loops: CDR1 KGHSH, CDR2 LQKENI. Trimming pared 4 bases from V and 3 bases from J, leaving 9 bases between. Here the CDR3 reads CASSLVGDTEAFF. The DNA for the CDR3 is TGTGCCAGCTCACTAGTGGGGGACACTGAAGCTTTCTTT.

V gene TRBV4-2 combines with J gene TRBJ2-3; 10 bases fit TRBD1. This CDR3 spans 16 amino acids. Germline values: CDR1 LGHNA, CDR2 YNFKEQ. The trim removed 0 bases at V and 4 bases at J, leaving 4 bases unmatched. The CDR3 DNA is TGTGCCAGCAGCCAAGATTTGGGACAGGGGTCAGATACGCAGTATTTT. This translates into CASSQDLGQGSDTQYF.

This clonotype was found many times. The chain joins TRBV6-2 or TRBV6-3 to TRBJ2-3, with 9 bases aligning to TRBD2. The CDR3 spans 16 residues. The trim removed 2 bases at V and 4 bases at J, leaving 7 bases unmatched. CDR1 and CDR2 from the germline V gene are MNHEY and SVGEGT. The CDR3 DNA reads TGTGCCAGCAGTTACCCTAGCGGGACCGTAGCAGATACGCAGTATTTT. Amino acids: CASSYPSGTVADTQYF.